Shown below are 18 T cell receptor beta chains from a single sample sequenced in a study of control samples from healthy donors and cancer patients. Sequencing used immunoSEQ multiplex PCR; TCRdb keeps in-frame clones, though not all of them. The data show 95,000 to 150,000 clones, with about 87% seen just once and 3.4% held by the top ten. The material sequenced was blood. The receptors derive from a man between 40 and 49 years old in good health.

This clone was seen more than once but under ten times. The chain joins TRBV23-1 to TRBJ1-1; a possible D gene is TRBD1 (5 bases). TRBV23-1 is identified as an open reading frame with a role that is uncertain. The CDR3 has 17 amino acids. Trimming took off 0 bases at V and 0 bases at J, with 14 bases between the two ends. CDR3 sequence (DNA): TGCGCCAGCAGTCAATCGCGGGGGGGGGAAATGAACACTGAAGCTTTCTTT. Its translation is CASSQSRGGEMNTEAFF.

The chain employs TRBV4-1 and TRBJ2-3, with D perhaps TRBD2 (7 bases). Germline CDR1 MGHRA, CDR2 YSYEKL. The CDR3 is 16 residues long. V gave up 1 base and J gave up 2 bases, with 13 bases separating them. CDR3 in amino acids: CASSQVVGGLTDTQYF. The CDR3 DNA reads TGCGCCAGCAGCCAAGTTGTCGGGGGGCTCACAGATACGCAGTATTTT.

V gene TRBV2 combines with J gene TRBJ1-4; D uncertain. Per the germline V gene, CDR1 is SNHLY and CDR2 is FYNNEI. V was clipped by 3 bases and J by 11 bases, with 13 bases between them. The CDR3 runs to 13 residues. The CDR3 spells CASSESRDGKLFF. The CDR3 DNA reads TGTGCCAGCAGTGAGTCCCGGGATGGGAAACTGTTTTTT.

The chain uses TRBV12-2 and TRBJ1-5; TRBD1 was called by the table and not checked on the DNA. TRBV12-2 is described as a pseudogene. The length of the CDR3 is 17 residues. CDR3 coding DNA: TGTGCAAGTCGCTTAGAAAACCACCAGGGGAAAAATCAGCCCCAGCATTTT. Translating it yields CASRLENHQGKNQPQHF.

This chain joins TRBV5-1 and TRBJ1-6; D is unclear. Trimming shortened V by 1 base and J by 5 bases, and 4 bases separated the two germline ends. Germline CDR1 SGHRS, CDR2 YFSETQ. The CDR3 runs 13 residues. The CDR3 is CASSLLDNSPLHF. The CDR3 coding sequence is TGCGCCAGCAGCTTGCTGGATAATTCACCCCTCCACTTT.

The J gene is TRBJ1-5, the V gene TRBV3-1 (or the pseudogene TRBV3-2); perhaps TRBD1 as D (6 bases). The CDR3 runs 18 residues. Trimming stripped 0 bases from V and 8 bases from J, with 23 bases between. CDR1 is LGHDT and CDR2 is YNNKEL in the germline V gene (reference sequence). In nucleotides, the CDR3 is TGTGCCAGCAGCCAAGAATGGGGGCGGGGGACCGTTGGGGAGCCCCAGCATTTT. Amino acids: CASSQEWGRGTVGEPQHF.

CDR3: CASSLRPGTGELFF. As DNA, the CDR3 is TGTGCCAGCAGCTTAAGGCCAGGTACCGGGGAGCTGTTTTTT. The rearrangement links TRBV7-2 to TRBJ2-2; D is undetermined. The ends were cut back, 2 bases at V and 5 bases at J, with 9 bases in the middle. There are 14 residues in the CDR3. Germline CDR1 and CDR2: SGHTA and FQGNSA.

This chain links TRBV7-2 with TRBJ1-1, with D possibly being TRBD1 (6 bases). The germline V gene encodes CDR1 SGHTA and CDR2 FQGNSA. Trimming pared 6 bases from V and 0 bases from J, leaving 8 bases between. This CDR3 has 13 amino acids. CDR3 residues: CASSGGMNTEAFF. CDR3 nucleotide sequence: TGTGCCAGCAGTGGGGGCATGAACACTGAAGCTTTCTTT.

This chain connects TRBV4-3 to TRBJ2-1, with TRBD2 identical over 7 bases. Germline V CDR1 and CDR2: LGHNA, YSLEER. V gave up 4 bases and J gave up 7 bases; unmatched junction bases: 4. This CDR3 comprises 13 residues. In nucleotides, the CDR3 is TGCGCCAGCAGCCCAACCGGGGGGAATGAGCAGTTCTTC. It is translated as CASSPTGGNEQFF.

V gene TRBV20-1 combines with J gene TRBJ1-4, with D hard to call. The CDR3 consists of 11 residues. Trimming shortened V by 1 base and J by 8 bases, and 5 bases separated the two germline ends. CDR1 and CDR2 from the germline V gene are DFQATT and SNEGSKA (reference sequence). The CDR3: CSARVREKLFF. CDR3 DNA: TGCAGTGCTAGAGTTCGAGAAAAACTGTTTTTT.

V usage is TRBV4-1 and J usage is TRBJ1-4, with 9 bases identical to TRBD1. The CDR3 spans 14 residues. J was trimmed by 8 bases and V by 6 bases; bases with no gene match: 7. The germline CDR1 and CDR2 sequences are MGHRA and YSYEKL. This CDR3 is CASRPPGQGEKLFF. The CDR3 DNA reads as TGCGCCAGCAGACCCCCGGGACAGGGAGAAAAACTGTTTTTT.

The genes are TRBV7-9 and TRBJ2-3; D might be TRBD2 (5 bases). The V and J ends lost 1 base and 4 bases respectively, with 9 bases between them. The CDR3 is made up of 14 amino acids. CDR1 is SEHNR, CDR2 FQNEAQ, per germline (reference sequence). Written as DNA, the CDR3 is TGTGCCAGCAGCTTAGTGCTAGCCGCAGATACGCAGTATTTT. This encodes CASSLVLAADTQYF. Combining the CDR3 with reference TRBV7-9 and TRBJ2-3 gives the whole variable domain DTGVSQNPRHKITKRGQNVTFRCDPISEHNRLYWYRQTLGQGPEFLTYFQNEAQLEKSRLLSDRFSAERPKGSFSTLEIQRTEQGDSAMYLCASSLVLAADTQYFGPGTRLTVL.

V usage is TRBV9 and J usage is TRBJ1-2; 8 bases match TRBD1. The CDR3 contains 17 residues. J was trimmed by 3 bases and V by 0 bases; bases with no gene match: 10. Germline CDR1 and CDR2: SGDLS and YYNGEE. The DNA for the CDR3 is TGTGCCAGCAGCGTAGAGGGACAGGTGAGGCGGGACTATGGCTACACCTTC. It yields the protein CASSVEGQVRRDYGYTF.

The V call is TRBV6-4, the J call TRBJ2-7; TRBD2 aligns across 12 bases. Germline CDR1 MRHNA, CDR2 SNTAGT. The length of the CDR3 is 16 residues. V was pared by 2 bases and J by 2 bases, with 4 bases of the junction left unmatched. The CDR3 DNA is TGTGCCAGCAGTGACAAACTAGCGGGGGGCACCTACGAGCAGTACTTC. It specifies CASSDKLAGGTYEQYF.

This clone was seen once. The rearrangement uses TRBV28 and TRBJ1-6; the D is unclear. There are 13 residues in the CDR3. CDR1 and CDR2 from the germline V gene are MDHEN and SYDVKM. The V gene lost 3 bases and the J gene lost 5 bases, with 5 bases spanning the gap. The CDR3 DNA is TGTGCCAGCAGTTTGATTAATAATTCACCCCTCCACTTT. Protein sequence: CASSLINNSPLHF.

The chain is built from TRBV5-8 and TRBJ1-2; TRBD1 might be the D (6 bases). V lost 6 bases and J 11 bases, leaving 17 bases between the germline ends. CDR3 size: 12 residues. CDR1 is SGHTS, CDR2 YDEGEE, per germline. In nucleotides, the CDR3 is TGTGCCAGCAAATACGGCCAGGGGTTTTACACCTTC. Translation: CASKYGQGFYTF.

In nucleotides, the CDR3 is TGTGCCAGCAGTTTAATAGGGGCCGAGCAGTACTTC. Protein product: CASSLIGAEQYF. The chain employs TRBV12-3 or TRBV12-4 and TRBJ2-7; D perhaps matches TRBD1 (5 bases). V shed 2 bases and J shed 6 bases, with 8 bases lying between them. CDR3 size: 12 residues.

The chain has TRBV9 and TRBJ2-2, with D tentatively TRBD2 (5 bases). CDR3 length equals 15 residues. Looked up from germline, CDR1 is SGDLS and CDR2 is YYNGEE. V was trimmed by 3 bases and J by 4 bases, leaving 13 bases between them. The CDR3 spells CASSARGGSTGELFF. Here the CDR3 DNA reads TGTGCCAGCAGCGCAAGAGGAGGAAGCACCGGGGAGCTGTTTTTT. The variable domain in full, with the rest retrieved from reference TRBV9 and TRBJ2-2, is DSGVTQTPKHLITATGQRVTLRCSPRSGDLSVYWYQQSLDQGLQFLIQYYNGEERAKGNILERFSAQQFPDLHSELNLSSLELGDSALYFCASSARGGSTGELFFGEGSRLTVL.